This section outlines one TCR beta chain sequence together with its context. This sample is drawn from a study of blood T cell repertoires in COVID-19. Assay: immunoSEQ multiplex PCR; the TCRdb copy retains only in-frame clones and omits some. Of 4,500 to 5,000 clones in the sample, roughly 80% were seen once. This CDR3 has 17 residues. Germline V gene sequence: CDR1 MGHRA, CDR2 YSYEKL. Trimming at V came to 1 base and at J to 2 bases, leaving 6 bases not matched to a gene. Sequencing was carried out using peripheral blood. This receptor was identified in a man aged 70 or older with active COVID-19. The rearrangement links TRBV4-1 to TRBJ1-3; 9 bases map to TRBD1. The CDR3 region is CASSQGKGQGTGNTIYF. The CDR3 bases are TGCGCCAGCAGCCAAGGAAAGGGACAGGGAACTGGAAACACCATATATTTT.